This is a list of T cell receptor beta chains from one sample in a study of breast tumors, draining lymph nodes, adjacent tissues. TCRdb itself ran the multiplex PCR reads through MiXCR, one entry per CDR3 protein. The table lists 50,000 to 55,000 distinct CDR3 sequences, under 50% of them singletons. The specimen was breast tumor tissue. Every receptor here comes from a female donor with breast cancer. Some clones in this sample may be carry-over from other donors' samples. CDR3s include the opening cysteine and the closing phenylalanine or tryptophan. The D gene is left open where the match is weak. Clone size is shown for a subset of rows, as once, few, many or a class of expanded clone.

d_call	v_call	clone_size	j_call	cdr3_length	cdr3_aa	cdr3_nt
-	TRBV6-5	many	TRBJ1-2	14	CASSPGRGFNGYTF	TGTGCCAGCAGTCCCGGAAGGGGGTTCAATGGCTACACCTTC
-	TRBV7-3	-	TRBJ2-1	21	CASSFYICSTTRRGDYNEQFF	-
-	TRBV24-1	many	TRBJ2-1	16	CATSDLSGHSYNEQFF	TGTGCCACCAGTGATCTATCTGGGCACTCCTACAATGAGCAGTTCTTC
TRBD1	TRBV7-2	few	TRBJ1-1	14	CASSRGQVNTEAFF	TGTGCCAGCAGCCGAGGACAGGTGAACACTGAAGCTTTCTTT
-	TRBV28	many	TRBJ2-3	13	CASTPQGPNTQYF	TGTGCCAGCACCCCACAGGGTCCAAATACGCAGTATTTT
TRBD1	TRBV15	-	TRBJ2-2	16	CATSRGDRVDTGELFF	TGTGCCACCAGCAGAGGGGACAGGGTGGACACCGGGGAGCTGTTTTTT
-	TRBV11-2	-	TRBJ2-6	14	CASSLIGGANVLTF	TGTGCCAGCAGCTTAATCGGTGGGGCCAACGTCCTGACTTTC
-	TRBV6-1	few	TRBJ1-1	13	CASRRGVNTEAFF	TGTGCCAGCAGGCGAGGAGTGAACACTGAAGCTTTCTTT
-	TRBV7-8	many	TRBJ1-2	13	CASSLGAAYGYTF	TGTGCCAGCAGCTTAGGGGCAGCTTATGGCTACACCTTC
-	TRBV5-1	-	TRBJ2-5	15	CASSLWASKGETRYF	TGCGCCAGCAGCCTCTGGGCCTCAAAGGGCGAGACCCGGTACTTC
-	TRBV7-9	few	TRBJ1-1	15	CASSSTPGGGSEAFF	TGTGCCAGCAGCTCTACTCCTGGGGGTGGGTCTGAAGCTTTCTTT
-	TRBV5-8	many	TRBJ2-3	11	CASSYGPRLGF	TGTGCCAGCAGCTACGGACCCCGTCTGGGTTTT
TRBD1	TRBV6-1	many	TRBJ1-4	15	CASSEIQGPLVELFF	TGTGCCAGCAGCGAGATACAGGGGCCCTTGGTCGAACTGTTTTTT
-	TRBV7-3	once	TRBJ2-1	14	CASSSRGPLGAQFF	TGTGCCAGCAGCTCGAGAGGCCCATTGGGCGCGCAGTTCTTC
-	TRBV2	medium-sized	TRBJ1-5	13	CASSDRGYQPQHF	TGTGCCAGCAGTGACAGGGGATATCAGCCCCAGCATTTT
TRBD2	TRBV6-2/TRBV6-3	-	TRBJ2-1	15	CASSGALTGTSGRFF	TGTGCCAGCAGTGGGGCTTTAACCGGGACTAGCGGGAGATTCTTC
-	TRBV7-8	many	TRBJ1-3	17	CASSLNGADDSGNPIYF	TGTGCCAGCAGCTTAAATGGGGCAGACGACTCTGGAAACCCCATATATTTT
TRBD2	TRBV7-9	-	TRBJ2-1	15	CASSVNSGIYNEQLF	TGTGCCAGCAGCGTAAATAGCGGGATCTACAATGAGCAGCTCTTC
-	TRBV2	many	TRBJ2-2	14	CASTLAARLGELFF	TGTGCCAGCACATTAGCGGCAAGACTCGGGGAGCTGTTTTTT
-	TRBV3-1	many	TRBJ2-1	11	CASSQSDEQFF	TGTGCCAGCAGCCAAAGTGATGAGCAGTTCTTC
-	TRBV20-1	-	TRBJ1-5	12	CSASSGETYEHF	TGCAGTGCTTCTAGCGGTGAGACCTACGAGCATTTT
TRBD1	TRBV9	many	TRBJ1-6	15	CASSTQDRGRSPLHF	TGTGCCAGCAGCACTCAGGACAGGGGGAGATCACCCCTCCACTTT
-	TRBV11-3	-	TRBJ2-5	14	CASSLVRAVKTQYF	TGTGCCAGCAGCTTAGTTAGGGCAGTTAAGACCCAGTACTTC
TRBD2	TRBV6-5	-	TRBJ2-7	14	CASMGAGGNYEQYF	TGTGCCAGCATGGGGGCGGGAGGGAACTACGAGCAGTACTTC
-	TRBV7-9	many	TRBJ1-4	17	CASSLAETGRTNEKLFF	TGTGCCAGCAGCTTAGCGGAAACAGGGCGAACTAATGAAAAACTGTTTTTT
TRBD2	TRBV11-3	-	TRBJ2-7	15	CASSYRTSGRPQQYF	TGTGCCAGCAGCTACCGGACTAGCGGGAGGCCTCAGCAGTACTTC
-	TRBV19	-	TRBJ2-1	13	CTSSALREREQFF	TGTACCAGTAGTGCCCTCAGAGAACGGGAGCAGTTCTTC
-	TRBV11-2	-	TRBJ2-7	15	CASSLDHQGSYEQYF	TGTGCCAGCAGCTTAGATCACCAGGGATCCTACGAGCAGTACTTC
-	TRBV7-3	-	TRBJ2-1	14	CASSLTTDRNGQSF	TGTGCCAGCAGCTTAACAACGGATCGCAATGGGCAGTCCTTC
TRBD2	TRBV12-3/TRBV12-4	many	TRBJ2-5	14	CASSLEAGGETQYF	TGTGCCAGCAGTTTAGAGGCGGGAGGAGAGACCCAGTACTTC
-	TRBV6-1	-	TRBJ1-2	15	CASSEVGGSRGGYTF	TGTGCCAGCAGTGAAGTTGGAGGATCCCGAGGTGGCTACACCTTC
-	TRBV9	-	TRBJ1-4	16	CASSLEPQTTNEKLFF	TGTGCCAGCAGCCTAGAACCACAGACAACTAATGAAAAACTGTTTTTT
-	TRBV20-1	once	TRBJ2-7	13	CSASGITTYEQYF	TGCAGTGCTAGCGGAATCACCACCTACGAGCAGTACTTC
-	TRBV20-1	many	TRBJ2-6	15	CSARYDRTGANVLTF	TGCAGTGCTCGATACGACAGGACTGGGGCCAACGTCCTGACTTTC
TRBD1	TRBV6-1	many	TRBJ1-5	14	CASVRDRGNQPQHF	TGTGCCAGTGTCCGGGACAGGGGAAATCAGCCCCAGCATTTT
TRBD1	TRBV7-9	-	TRBJ2-5	15	CASSRTGGSQETQYF	TGTGCCAGCAGCCGGACAGGGGGAAGCCAAGAGACCCAGTACTTC
-	TRBV7-8	-	TRBJ2-3	19	CASSLQGPGIGVSTDTQYF	TGTGCCAGCAGCTTACAGGGGCCCGGGATAGGGGTGAGCACAGATACGCAGTATTTT
TRBD2	TRBV6-2/TRBV6-3	few	TRBJ2-1	13	CASSYSTSGEQFF	TGTGCCAGCAGTTACTCCACTAGCGGGGAGCAGTTCTTC
-	TRBV7-9	many	TRBJ2-6	18	CASSFPGQGVSGANVLTF	TGTGCCAGCAGCTTTCCGGGACAAGGCGTCTCTGGGGCCAACGTCCTGACTTTC
-	TRBV30	-	TRBJ1-2	10	CARSHRGYTF	TGTGCCCGTAGCCACCGGGGCTACACCTTC
-	TRBV28	many	TRBJ2-7	13	CASSRTASYEQYF	TGTGCCAGCAGTCGGACTGCCTCCTACGAGCAGTACTTC